The 28 T cell receptor beta chains below come from one sample, sequenced in a study of cytomegalovirus exposure and HLA in healthy donors (dated by TCRdb to about 2017). The library came from the immunoSEQ multiplex PCR assay. Imported from immuneACCESS, the table was reduced by TCRdb to in-frame sequences with V and J called. These copies leave out some clones; in studies compared against another copy, an unresolved V gene accounts for under half, and the cause of the remainder is not known. In all, the sample holds about 58,000 clones, and more than 75% of those were seen once. The top ten clonotypes cover around 1.1% of the sample. The sequencing sample was made of PBMCs. These receptors came from a man in his late teens or twenties in good health and CMV-seronegative.

The chain joins TRBV6-1 to TRBJ1-4; D is unclear. Germline assignment: CDR1 MNHNS and CDR2 SASEGT. The CDR3 runs to 13 residues. Deletions cut 10 bases from V and 8 bases from J, with 17 bases between. Written as DNA, the CDR3 is TGTGCCACCATTAGGAGGACTCGGGAAAAACTGTTTTTT. This sequence encodes CATIRRTREKLFF.

The gene calls are TRBV18 and TRBJ2-7, with 10 bases identical to TRBD2. The CDR3 length is 15 residues. V was clipped by 3 bases and J by 5 bases; unmatched bases: 7. From germline, CDR1 is KGHSH and CDR2 LQKENI. As DNA, the CDR3 is TGTGCCAGCTCACCTAGGGCTAGCGGGAGCCACGAGCAGTACTTC. Its protein product is CASSPRASGSHEQYF.

The chain has TRBV7-2 and TRBJ2-7; weak D call: TRBD2 (5 bases). This CDR3 spans 13 amino acids. The V gene's germline CDR1 is SGHTA and CDR2 FQGNSA. Trimming removed 7 bases at V and 7 bases at J, with 17 bases between. The CDR3 DNA sequence: TGTGCCAGCACCTCCCGCATCGGGGATGAGCAGTACTTC. Translating gives CASTSRIGDEQYF.

This chain uses TRBV19 with TRBJ2-2; 7 bases fit TRBD2. Unmatched junction bases numbered 6, after V lost 1 base and J lost 4 bases. This CDR3 contains 16 residues. In germline, CDR1 is LNHDA, CDR2 SQIVND (reference sequence). CDR3 nucleotides: TGTGCCAGTAGTATAGGGCCTAGCGGACCCACCGGGGAGCTGTTTTTT. It codes for CASSIGPSGPTGELFF.

This clone was recorded only once. CDR3: CASSPPLREGVSETQYF. The CDR3 DNA reads TGCGCCAGCAGCCCCCCCTTGCGGGAGGGGGTGTCAGAGACCCAGTACTTC. This chain uses TRBV4-1 with TRBJ2-5; TRBD2 matches at 9 bases. Germline CDR1 MGHRA, CDR2 YSYEKL. J lost 4 bases, V lost 4 bases, and 13 bases had no gene match. This CDR3 contains 17 residues.

The J gene is TRBJ2-1, the V gene TRBV18; 7 bases line up with TRBD2. V lost 2 bases to trimming and J lost 7 bases; unmatched junction nucleotides: 11. The CDR3 is made up of 16 amino acids. Germline V lookup: CDR1 KGHSH, CDR2 LQKENI. The CDR3 loop is CASSPILGEGRNEQFF. In DNA, the CDR3 is TGTGCCAGCTCACCAATTTTGGGGGAGGGACGGAATGAGCAGTTCTTC.

The chain combines TRBV6-5 with TRBJ2-3, with 10 bases lining up with TRBD1. CDR1 is MNHEY and CDR2 is SVGAGI in the germline V gene. This CDR3 has 16 amino acids. V lost 4 bases, J lost 7 bases, and 11 bases stayed unmatched. The CDR3 nucleotides read TGTGCCAGCAGTTCAAGGACAGGGGGATCGGTATATACGCAGTATTTT. Its translation: CASSSRTGGSVYTQYF.

The chain couples TRBV27 to TRBJ2-1, with 10 positions matching TRBD2. J lost 5 bases, V lost 6 bases, and 7 bases had no gene match. From germline, CDR1 is MNHEY and CDR2 SMNVEV (reference sequence). The CDR3 runs 15 residues. CDR3 bases: TGTGCCAGCAGGGACCGACTAGCGGGCAACAATGAGCAGTTCTTC. Amino acids: CASRDRLAGNNEQFF.

V gene TRBV6-5 combines with J gene TRBJ1-1; D possibly corresponds to TRBD1 (5 bases). Trimming cost V 6 bases and J 3 bases, with 8 bases left between them. Germline loops: CDR1 MNHEY, CDR2 SVGAGI. The CDR3 loop spans 12 amino acids. The CDR3 protein is CASSVGDTEAFF. The CDR3 DNA follows: TGTGCCAGCAGCGTAGGGGACACTGAAGCTTTCTTT.

The chain combines TRBV28 with TRBJ2-2, with 12 positions matching TRBD1. Trimming at V came to 2 bases and at J to 4 bases, leaving 8 bases not matched to a gene. This CDR3 has 18 residues. In germline, CDR1 is MDHEN, CDR2 SYDVKM. CDR3 in DNA: TGTGCCAGCAGTTTACCGGGACAGGGGGCGCGGGGCACCGGGGAGCTGTTTTTT. Its translation is CASSLPGQGARGTGELFF.

The J gene is TRBJ2-3, the V gene TRBV9, with TRBD1 matching over 10 bases. The length of the CDR3 is 17 residues. V dropped 4 bases and J dropped 0; count of bases not matched to a gene: 8. CDR1 SGDLS and CDR2 YYNGEE come from the germline V gene. CDR3 residues: CASSINDRGRSTDTQYF. The CDR3 DNA follows: TGTGCCAGCAGCATCAATGACAGGGGGCGAAGCACAGATACGCAGTATTTT.

Details on this clone: A junction end diverges from the germline sequence, so it may reflect a read error. The chain employs TRBV10-3 and TRBJ2-5, with D perhaps TRBD1 (5 bases). The CDR3 is 14 amino acids. CDR1 is ENHRY and CDR2 is SYGVKD in the germline V gene. The CDR3 coding sequence is TGTGCCACCAGTGGGGCCGATGGCAGAGAGACCCAGTACTTC. This gives the protein CATSGADGRETQYF.

V and J are TRBV9 and TRBJ2-1; 10 bases match TRBD2. Trimming took 3 bases from V and 5 from J; bases not matched to a gene: 8. Germline V gives CDR1 SGDLS, CDR2 YYNGEE. This CDR3 spans 16 amino acids. The CDR3 protein is CASSAPSTSGNNEQFF. The CDR3, as DNA: TGTGCCAGCAGCGCCCCAAGCACTAGCGGGAACAATGAGCAGTTCTTC.

This chain uses TRBV5-6 with TRBJ1-1; a possible D gene is TRBD1 (5 bases). The CDR3 is 13 residues long. Per germline, CDR1 SGHDT and CDR2 YYEEEE. V lost 8 bases to trimming and J lost 0 bases, with 11 bases between them. The CDR3 nucleotides read TGTGCCAGTATGGAGGGGATGAACACTGAAGCTTTCTTT. The encoded protein is CASMEGMNTEAFF.

This rearrangement joins TRBV2 to TRBJ2-2, with 8 bases lining up with TRBD2. With V trimmed by 4 bases and J by 6 bases, 7 bases remained unmatched. Germline V lookup: CDR1 SNHLY, CDR2 FYNNEI. The CDR3 has 15 residues. The CDR3 bases are TGTGCCAGCAGTGCAGGTTACGGGAGGGCCGGGGAGCTGTTTTTT. Its translation is CASSAGYGRAGELFF.

The chain carries TRBV2 and TRBJ2-3; 9 positions agree with TRBD2. J was trimmed by 4 bases and V by 1 base; bases with no gene match: 6. CDR3 size: 16 residues. Germline-derived CDR1 and CDR2 are SNHLY and FYNNEI. CDR3 sequence: CASSEGPSGTPDTQYF. CDR3 DNA sequence: TGTGCCAGCAGTGAAGGGCCTAGCGGGACCCCAGATACGCAGTATTTT. Drawing the rest from reference TRBV2 and TRBJ2-3, the complete variable domain is EPEVTQTPSHQVTQMGQEVILRCVPISNHLYFYWYRQILGQKVEFLVSFYNNEISEKSEIFDDQFSVERPDGSNFTLKIRSTKLEDSAMYFCASSEGPSGTPDTQYFGPGTRLTVL.

The J gene is TRBJ1-5, the V gene TRBV5-6, with a possible D match to TRBD1 (5 bases). This CDR3 comprises 14 residues. Germline V gives CDR1 SGHDT, CDR2 YYEEEE. The germline V and J ends were trimmed by 3 bases and 6 bases, with 13 bases remaining between them. In DNA form, the CDR3 reads TGTGCCAGCAGCTGGAGGGGAGGCGTTCAGCCCCAGCATTTT. Protein sequence: CASSWRGGVQPQHF.

V usage is TRBV5-1 and J usage is TRBJ2-7, with 12 bases identical to TRBD2. Germline V gene data show CDR1 as SGHRS and CDR2 as YFSETQ. V shed 5 bases and J 6 bases; nucleotides not matched to a gene: 15. This CDR3 is 17 amino acids long. The CDR3 DNA reads as TGCGCCAGCAGTCACGCTTGGTCTAGCGGGAGGGCCTCCGAGCAGTACTTC. It specifies CASSHAWSSGRASEQYF.

This clone was recorded a few times. The chain employs TRBV11-2 and TRBJ2-7; TRBD2 is a possible D gene (5 bases). The CDR3 has 16 residues. Germline assignment: CDR1 SGHAT and CDR2 FQNNGV. The V and J ends lost 5 bases and 0 bases respectively, with 17 bases between them. The CDR3 coding sequence is TGTGCCAGCAGCATAAAGCGGAAACCGAGCTCCTACGAGCAGTACTTC. Amino acids: CASSIKRKPSSYEQYF.

The gene calls are TRBV9 and TRBJ2-2; D not certain. Per the germline V gene, CDR1 is SGDLS and CDR2 is YYNGEE. The CDR3 is 13 residues long. With 2 bases removed from V and 4 bases from J, the gap between germline ends came to 6 bases. CDR3 nucleotide sequence: TGTGCCAGCAGCGTTCAACTCACCGGGGAGCTGTTTTTT. Protein: CASSVQLTGELFF. Using reference TRBV9 and TRBJ2-2 for the parts outside the CDR3, the full variable domain is DSGVTQTPKHLITATGQRVTLRCSPRSGDLSVYWYQQSLDQGLQFLIQYYNGEERAKGNILERFSAQQFPDLHSELNLSSLELGDSALYFCASSVQLTGELFFGEGSRLTVL.

The chain employs TRBV6-1 and TRBJ1-2, with D unclear. Trimming left V 0 bases short and J 4 bases short, with 12 bases between. Germline V lookup: CDR1 MNHNS, CDR2 SASEGT. The CDR3 sequence is 15 residues long. In DNA form, the CDR3 reads TGTGCCAGCAGTGAAGCGCACGGTTCTAGCTATGGCTACACCTTC. This translates into CASSEAHGSSYGYTF.

This rearrangement joins TRBV28 to TRBJ1-1; perhaps TRBD1 as D (5 bases). Trimming took off 7 bases at V and 4 bases at J, with 16 bases between the two ends. Germline V gene data show CDR1 as MDHEN and CDR2 as SYDVKM. The CDR3 contains 14 residues. The CDR3 DNA reads as TGTGCCAGCATCCTTAGTGGGGGGACCACTGAAGCTTTCTTT. Translated: CASILSGGTTEAFF.

The V and J genes are TRBV27 and TRBJ2-3; no definite D call. This CDR3 spans 13 amino acids. Germline CDR1 is MNHEY and CDR2 is SMNVEV (reference sequence). Trimming pared 5 bases from V and 6 bases from J, leaving 12 bases between. CDR3 in amino acids: CASSRGVWDTQYF. The CDR3 nucleotides are TGTGCCAGCAGTAGAGGAGTGTGGGATACGCAGTATTTT.

V and J are TRBV14 and TRBJ1-1, with a tentative D call TRBD1 (5 bases). Germline V gene sequence: CDR1 SGHDN, CDR2 FVKESK. The CDR3 length is 16 residues. With 0 bases removed from V and 0 bases from J, the gap between germline ends came to 11 bases. CDR3 sequence reads: CASSQDREGMNTEAFF. The CDR3 DNA sequence: TGTGCCAGCAGCCAAGACAGGGAAGGGATGAACACTGAAGCTTTCTTT.

V usage is TRBV2 and J usage is TRBJ2-3; no clear D. This CDR3 has 16 amino acids. Germline CDR1 and CDR2: SNHLY and FYNNEI. Trimming pared 6 bases from V and 0 bases from J, leaving 16 bases between. CDR3: CASSSPASDSTDTQYF. The DNA for the CDR3 is TGTGCCAGCAGCTCGCCAGCGTCGGATAGCACAGATACGCAGTATTTT.

The V gene is TRBV7-8, the J gene TRBJ2-3; maybe TRBD1 (6 bases). Trimming removed 3 bases from V and 2 bases from J, with 15 bases in between. Per germline, CDR1 SGHVS and CDR2 FQNEAQ. This CDR3 is built from 16 residues. The CDR3 DNA reads TGTGCCAGCAGCTTTAGCCGAGGGGGTTACACAGATACGCAGTATTTT. It translates to CASSFSRGGYTDTQYF.

The chain recombines TRBV10-3 with TRBJ2-7, with 7 nucleotides matching TRBD1. V was pared by 8 bases and J by 4 bases, with 8 bases of the junction left unmatched. CDR1 is ENHRY and CDR2 is SYGVKD in the germline V gene. This CDR3 contains 13 residues. This chain's CDR3 is CAIGVKGAYEQYF. The CDR3 DNA is TGTGCCATCGGGGTCAAGGGGGCATACGAGCAGTACTTC.

The genes are TRBV7-9 and TRBJ2-5; 10 bases line up with TRBD2. CDR3 length: 16 residues. The V gene's germline CDR1 is SEHNR and CDR2 FQNEAQ (reference sequence). The V segment lost 3 bases and the J segment 4 bases; nucleotides outside the gene matches: 8. The CDR3 coding sequence is TGTGCCAGCAGCTTGGGGGCCGGGACTAGCGTAGAGACCCAGTACTTC. Translated: CASSLGAGTSVETQYF. Based on the CDR3 plus reference TRBV7-9 and TRBJ2-5, the full variable domain is DTGVSQNPRHKITKRGQNVTFRCDPISEHNRLYWYRQTLGQGPEFLTYFQNEAQLEKSRLLSDRFSAERPKGSFSTLEIQRTEQGDSAMYLCASSLGAGTSVETQYFGPGTRLLVL.